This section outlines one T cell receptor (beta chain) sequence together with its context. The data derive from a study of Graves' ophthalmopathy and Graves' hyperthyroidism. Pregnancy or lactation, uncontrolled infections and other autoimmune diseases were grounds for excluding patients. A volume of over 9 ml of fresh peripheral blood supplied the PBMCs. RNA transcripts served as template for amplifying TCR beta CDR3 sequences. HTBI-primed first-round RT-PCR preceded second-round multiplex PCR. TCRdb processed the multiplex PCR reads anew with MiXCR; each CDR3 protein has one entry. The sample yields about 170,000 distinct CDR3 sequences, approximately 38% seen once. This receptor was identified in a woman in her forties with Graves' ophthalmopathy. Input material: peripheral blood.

The CDR3 reads CASSLVGSGTEAFF. The CDR3, as DNA: TGTGCCAGCAGTTTAGTAGGGTCTGGCACTGAAGCTTTCTTT. The rearrangement links TRBV12-3 or TRBV12-4 to TRBJ1-1; D uncertain. The CDR3 contains 14 residues. Trimming removed 1 base from V and 4 bases from J, with 10 bases in between.